One and the same sample provided the 10 T cell receptor beta chains below, sequenced in a study of blood T cell repertoires in COVID-19. Sequencing used immunoSEQ multiplex PCR; TCRdb keeps in-frame clones, though not all of them. The sample includes about 34,000 clones, 81% seen only once; the top ten take roughly 3.1%. Sequenced material: peripheral blood. The receptor set was obtained from a man in his sixties or seventies with COVID-19, enrolled during active disease.

Comment on this clone: The sample contains more than one DNA sequence encoding this CDR3. The CDR3 loop reads CASSVPTSGRDNEQFF. The CDR3 nucleotides read TGCGCCAGCAGCGTGCCTACTAGCGGGAGGGATAATGAGCAGTTCTTC. The chain combines TRBV5-1 with TRBJ2-1, with TRBD2 matching over 13 bases. With V trimmed by 4 bases and J by 7 bases, 8 bases remained unmatched. The germline V gene has CDR1 SGHRS and CDR2 YFSETQ. The CDR3 contains 16 residues.

The chain joins TRBV5-1 to TRBJ1-2; the D gene is possibly TRBD1 (5 bases). CDR3 size: 13 residues. Between the trimmed V and J ends, which lost 0 bases and 3 bases, there was a span of 6 bases. CDR1 and CDR2 (germline): SGHRS, YFSETQ. The CDR3 region is CASSLAGDYGYTF. The CDR3 nucleotides read TGCGCCAGCAGCTTGGCGGGGGACTATGGCTACACCTTC.

The chain recombines TRBV5-6 with TRBJ2-7; tentatively, D is TRBD2 (5 bases). The CDR3 consists of 14 residues. Germline V CDR1 and CDR2: SGHDT, YYEEEE. V lost 3 bases and J lost 0, with 10 bases in between. In DNA form, the CDR3 reads TGTGCCAGCAGCTACTCGGGGAACTCCTACGAGCAGTACTTC. Encoded protein: CASSYSGNSYEQYF.

The chain carries TRBV5-1 and TRBJ2-4; D remains unclear. There are 15 residues in the CDR3. The V end lost 0 bases, the J end lost 5 bases, and 12 bases lay between the germline ends. Germline V gives CDR1 SGHRS, CDR2 YFSETQ. CDR3 DNA sequence: TGCGCCAGCAGCTTGGGTACAACCTTCGAAAACATTCAGTACTTC. Encoded protein: CASSLGTTFENIQYF. Full variable domain (missing parts from reference TRBV5-1 and TRBJ2-4): KAGVTQTPRYLIKTRGQQVTLSCSPISGHRSVSWYQQTPGQGLQFLFEYFSETQRNKGNFPGRFSGRQFSNSRSEMNVSTLELGDSALYLCASSLGTTFENIQYFGAGTRLSVL.

The chain links TRBV7-3 to TRBJ1-3, with 7 bases identical to TRBD1. Germline CDR1 reads SGHTA; CDR2 reads FQGTGA. J gave up 0 bases and V 5 bases, and 7 bases lay outside the gene matches. This CDR3 region has 16 residues. The CDR3 sequence is CASSQQGQNSGNTIYF. The CDR3 nucleotides read TGTGCCAGCAGCCAGCAGGGACAGAACTCTGGAAACACCATATATTTT.

V gene TRBV6-2 or TRBV6-3 combines with J gene TRBJ1-2; perhaps TRBD1 as D (6 bases). V was shortened by 2 bases and J by 5 bases, with 15 bases between the two germline ends. The CDR3 covers 15 residues. Germline CDR1 is MNHEY and CDR2 is SVGEGT. The CDR3 sequence: CASSYRTDSSYGYTF. Here the CDR3 DNA reads TGTGCCAGCAGTTACAGGACAGATTCCTCTTATGGCTACACCTTC.

The genes are TRBV28 and TRBJ1-1, with 8 bases identical to TRBD1. Per germline, CDR1 MDHEN and CDR2 SYDVKM. The CDR3 is 15 amino acids. Trimming at V came to 5 bases and at J to 4 bases, leaving 9 bases not matched to a gene. This chain's CDR3 is CASSPPGGRGTEAFF. The CDR3 nucleotides read TGTGCCAGCAGTCCTCCAGGGGGCAGGGGCACTGAAGCTTTCTTT. The whole variable domain, remainder taken from reference TRBV28 and TRBJ1-1, is DVKVTQSSRYLVKRTGEKVFLECVQDMDHENMFWYRQDPGLGLRLIYFSYDVKMKEKGDIPEGYSVSREKKERFSLILESASTNQTSMYLCASSPPGGRGTEAFFGQGTRLTVV.

The chain uses TRBV19 and TRBJ2-7; 8 bases fit TRBD1. V lost 4 bases to trimming and J lost 2 bases; unmatched junction nucleotides: 10. The CDR3 is made up of 16 amino acids. The germline V gene has CDR1 LNHDA and CDR2 SQIVND (reference sequence). CDR3 protein: CASSTVFGTGTYEQYF. CDR3 bases: TGTGCCAGTAGTACAGTCTTCGGGACAGGTACCTACGAGCAGTACTTC. Full variable domain (remainder filled in from reference TRBV19 and TRBJ2-7): DGGITQSPKYLFRKEGQNVTLSCEQNLNHDAMYWYRQDPGQGLRLIYYSQIVNDFQKGDIAEGYSVSREKKESFPLTVTSAQKNPTAFYLCASSTVFGTGTYEQYFGPGTRLTVT.

The chain combines TRBV18 with TRBJ1-5; 11 nucleotides line up with TRBD1. CDR3 size: 16 residues. The germline gives CDR1 KGHSH, CDR2 LQKENI. Trimming took 6 bases from V and 1 from J; bases not matched to a gene: 5. The CDR3 loop is CASSLGTGGSNQPQHF. The CDR3 DNA reads TGTGCCAGCTCCCTCGGGACAGGGGGGAGCAATCAGCCCCAGCATTTT.

This clone showed up just once. The chain recombines TRBV9 with TRBJ2-5; 9 bases are shared with TRBD2. J gave up 5 bases and V 0 bases, and 11 bases lay outside the gene matches. The length of the CDR3 is 17 residues. Germline CDR1 SGDLS, CDR2 YYNGEE. CDR3 residues: CASSVATRLAEPETQYF. The CDR3 DNA sequence: TGTGCCAGCAGCGTAGCTACGCGACTAGCGGAGCCGGAGACCCAGTACTTC.